The T cell receptor (beta chain) described here comes from a study of blood T cell repertoires in COVID-19 (dated by TCRdb to 2018 to 2020). Describing the broader study: The collaborator samples originated in the United States, Italy and Spain and spanned the acute and convalescent phases of COVID-19. The dataset comprised deeply sampled blood TCRbeta repertoires from subjects exposed to, actively infected with, or recovered from COVID-19. Samples came from the ongoing ImmuneRACE study (first 160 participants) plus 1,254 subjects from 6 global collaborators. The repertoires were released in a freely available public database intended as a resource for research on the immune response to SARS-CoV-2. The prospective study material was composed of cDNA or gDNA derived from T cells, B-cell-depleted T cells, or PBMCs. Nearly every sample came with metadata listing a de-identified subject ID, COVID-19 status, age in years and sex. Where HLA class I and class II types were available, the types were taken from metadata supplied by the sample provider, not from assay-based typing.

TCRbeta CDR3 regions were amplified from genomic DNA using the immunoSEQ Assay, a bias-controlled multiplex PCR. Regarding the original processing steps: Nucleated cell counts per sample were estimated from amplification of reference gene primers within the assay. To quantify the absolute abundance of each unique TCRbeta CDR3 rearrangement, sequence reads were collapsed and filtered. Productive Simpson clonality was computed per sample as the square root of Simpson's diversity index over productive rearrangements. What TCRdb holds here is the immuneACCESS table cut down to in-frame rearrangements. Part of the clones is not present; checked against another copy, under half of the missing clones reflect an unresolved V gene, and the others are unexplained. That table gives V, J and clone size, and the DNA gave D and trimming. The sample contains about 100,000 clones, less than 90% of them found a single time. The top ten hold 6.5% to 8% of the sample.

Collaborating institutions collected whole blood in K2EDTA tubes following their own protocols. For TCRbeta analysis, collaborators shipped samples as frozen whole blood, isolated PBMCs, or DNA extracted from either of those sample types. This clone has a handful of counts. Its antigen remains undetermined. Per-base quality was not reported, and no clone a single base away is much larger than it. What the research found in general, with its limitations: Clinical and demographic metadata were provided uncurated, with the amount varying by source and participant.

Measured from the cysteine to the phenylalanine, the CDR3 is 16 residues long. CDR3 DNA only is kept here, 48 bases in frame from base 1. CDR1 and CDR2 (LGHDT, YNNKEL) derive from the germline V gene (reference sequence). V lost 0 bases and J lost 7 bases; the stretch between them is 16 bases long. The chain employs TRBV3-1 (or the pseudogene TRBV3-2) and TRBJ1-5; TRBD1 is possibly the D segment (5 matching bases). This TCR came from a man aged 30-40 years in a cohort sampled during active COVID-19. Sequencing was done on a sample of peripheral blood. The CDR3 region has the sequence CASSQDLKGRLQPQHF. The nucleotides read TGTGCCAGCAGCCAAGATCTGAAGGGGAGGCTACAGCCCCAGCATTTT.